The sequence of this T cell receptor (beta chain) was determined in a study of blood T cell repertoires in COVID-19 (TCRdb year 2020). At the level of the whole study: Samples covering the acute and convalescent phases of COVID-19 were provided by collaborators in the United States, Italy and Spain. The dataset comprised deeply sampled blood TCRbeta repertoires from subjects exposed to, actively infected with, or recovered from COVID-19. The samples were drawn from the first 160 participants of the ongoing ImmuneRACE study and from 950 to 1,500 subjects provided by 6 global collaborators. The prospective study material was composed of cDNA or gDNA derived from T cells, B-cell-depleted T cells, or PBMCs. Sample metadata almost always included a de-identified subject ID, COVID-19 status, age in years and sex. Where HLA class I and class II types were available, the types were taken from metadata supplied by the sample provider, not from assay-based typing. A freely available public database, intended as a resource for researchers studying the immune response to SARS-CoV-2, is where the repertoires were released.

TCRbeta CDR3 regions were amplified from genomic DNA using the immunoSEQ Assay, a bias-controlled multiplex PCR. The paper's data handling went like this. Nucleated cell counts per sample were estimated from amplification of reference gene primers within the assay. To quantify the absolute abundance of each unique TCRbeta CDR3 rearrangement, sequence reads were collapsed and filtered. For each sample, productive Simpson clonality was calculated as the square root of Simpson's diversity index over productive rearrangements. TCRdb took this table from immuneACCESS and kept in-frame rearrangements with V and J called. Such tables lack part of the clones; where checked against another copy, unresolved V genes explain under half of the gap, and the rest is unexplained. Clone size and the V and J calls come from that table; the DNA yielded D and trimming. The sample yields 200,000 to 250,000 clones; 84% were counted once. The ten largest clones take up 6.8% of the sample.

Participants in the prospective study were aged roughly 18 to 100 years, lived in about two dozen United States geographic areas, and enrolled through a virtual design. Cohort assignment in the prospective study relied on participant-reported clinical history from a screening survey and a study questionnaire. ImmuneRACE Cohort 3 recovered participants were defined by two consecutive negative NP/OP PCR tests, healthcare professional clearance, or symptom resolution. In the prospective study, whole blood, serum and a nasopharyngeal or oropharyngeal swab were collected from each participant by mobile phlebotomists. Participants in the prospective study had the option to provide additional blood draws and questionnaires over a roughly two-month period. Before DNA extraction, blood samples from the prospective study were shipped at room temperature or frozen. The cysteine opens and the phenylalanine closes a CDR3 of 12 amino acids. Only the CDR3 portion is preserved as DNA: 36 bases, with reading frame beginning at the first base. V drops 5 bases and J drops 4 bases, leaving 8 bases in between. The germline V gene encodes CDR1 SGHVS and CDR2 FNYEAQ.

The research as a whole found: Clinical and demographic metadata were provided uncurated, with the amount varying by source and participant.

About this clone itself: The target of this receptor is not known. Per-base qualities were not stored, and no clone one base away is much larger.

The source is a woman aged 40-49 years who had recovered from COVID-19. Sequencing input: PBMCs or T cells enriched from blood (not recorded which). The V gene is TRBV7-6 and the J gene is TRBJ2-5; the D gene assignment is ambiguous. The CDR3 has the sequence CASSRLLETQYF. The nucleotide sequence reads TGTGCCAGCAGCCGTCTTTTAGAGACCCAGTACTTC. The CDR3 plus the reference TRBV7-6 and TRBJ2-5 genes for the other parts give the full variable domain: GAGVSQSPRYKVTKRGQDVALRCDPISGHVSLYWYRQALGQGPEFLTYFNYEAQQDKSGLPNDRFSAERPEGSISTLTIQRTEQRDSAMYRCASSRLLETQYFGPGTRLLVL.